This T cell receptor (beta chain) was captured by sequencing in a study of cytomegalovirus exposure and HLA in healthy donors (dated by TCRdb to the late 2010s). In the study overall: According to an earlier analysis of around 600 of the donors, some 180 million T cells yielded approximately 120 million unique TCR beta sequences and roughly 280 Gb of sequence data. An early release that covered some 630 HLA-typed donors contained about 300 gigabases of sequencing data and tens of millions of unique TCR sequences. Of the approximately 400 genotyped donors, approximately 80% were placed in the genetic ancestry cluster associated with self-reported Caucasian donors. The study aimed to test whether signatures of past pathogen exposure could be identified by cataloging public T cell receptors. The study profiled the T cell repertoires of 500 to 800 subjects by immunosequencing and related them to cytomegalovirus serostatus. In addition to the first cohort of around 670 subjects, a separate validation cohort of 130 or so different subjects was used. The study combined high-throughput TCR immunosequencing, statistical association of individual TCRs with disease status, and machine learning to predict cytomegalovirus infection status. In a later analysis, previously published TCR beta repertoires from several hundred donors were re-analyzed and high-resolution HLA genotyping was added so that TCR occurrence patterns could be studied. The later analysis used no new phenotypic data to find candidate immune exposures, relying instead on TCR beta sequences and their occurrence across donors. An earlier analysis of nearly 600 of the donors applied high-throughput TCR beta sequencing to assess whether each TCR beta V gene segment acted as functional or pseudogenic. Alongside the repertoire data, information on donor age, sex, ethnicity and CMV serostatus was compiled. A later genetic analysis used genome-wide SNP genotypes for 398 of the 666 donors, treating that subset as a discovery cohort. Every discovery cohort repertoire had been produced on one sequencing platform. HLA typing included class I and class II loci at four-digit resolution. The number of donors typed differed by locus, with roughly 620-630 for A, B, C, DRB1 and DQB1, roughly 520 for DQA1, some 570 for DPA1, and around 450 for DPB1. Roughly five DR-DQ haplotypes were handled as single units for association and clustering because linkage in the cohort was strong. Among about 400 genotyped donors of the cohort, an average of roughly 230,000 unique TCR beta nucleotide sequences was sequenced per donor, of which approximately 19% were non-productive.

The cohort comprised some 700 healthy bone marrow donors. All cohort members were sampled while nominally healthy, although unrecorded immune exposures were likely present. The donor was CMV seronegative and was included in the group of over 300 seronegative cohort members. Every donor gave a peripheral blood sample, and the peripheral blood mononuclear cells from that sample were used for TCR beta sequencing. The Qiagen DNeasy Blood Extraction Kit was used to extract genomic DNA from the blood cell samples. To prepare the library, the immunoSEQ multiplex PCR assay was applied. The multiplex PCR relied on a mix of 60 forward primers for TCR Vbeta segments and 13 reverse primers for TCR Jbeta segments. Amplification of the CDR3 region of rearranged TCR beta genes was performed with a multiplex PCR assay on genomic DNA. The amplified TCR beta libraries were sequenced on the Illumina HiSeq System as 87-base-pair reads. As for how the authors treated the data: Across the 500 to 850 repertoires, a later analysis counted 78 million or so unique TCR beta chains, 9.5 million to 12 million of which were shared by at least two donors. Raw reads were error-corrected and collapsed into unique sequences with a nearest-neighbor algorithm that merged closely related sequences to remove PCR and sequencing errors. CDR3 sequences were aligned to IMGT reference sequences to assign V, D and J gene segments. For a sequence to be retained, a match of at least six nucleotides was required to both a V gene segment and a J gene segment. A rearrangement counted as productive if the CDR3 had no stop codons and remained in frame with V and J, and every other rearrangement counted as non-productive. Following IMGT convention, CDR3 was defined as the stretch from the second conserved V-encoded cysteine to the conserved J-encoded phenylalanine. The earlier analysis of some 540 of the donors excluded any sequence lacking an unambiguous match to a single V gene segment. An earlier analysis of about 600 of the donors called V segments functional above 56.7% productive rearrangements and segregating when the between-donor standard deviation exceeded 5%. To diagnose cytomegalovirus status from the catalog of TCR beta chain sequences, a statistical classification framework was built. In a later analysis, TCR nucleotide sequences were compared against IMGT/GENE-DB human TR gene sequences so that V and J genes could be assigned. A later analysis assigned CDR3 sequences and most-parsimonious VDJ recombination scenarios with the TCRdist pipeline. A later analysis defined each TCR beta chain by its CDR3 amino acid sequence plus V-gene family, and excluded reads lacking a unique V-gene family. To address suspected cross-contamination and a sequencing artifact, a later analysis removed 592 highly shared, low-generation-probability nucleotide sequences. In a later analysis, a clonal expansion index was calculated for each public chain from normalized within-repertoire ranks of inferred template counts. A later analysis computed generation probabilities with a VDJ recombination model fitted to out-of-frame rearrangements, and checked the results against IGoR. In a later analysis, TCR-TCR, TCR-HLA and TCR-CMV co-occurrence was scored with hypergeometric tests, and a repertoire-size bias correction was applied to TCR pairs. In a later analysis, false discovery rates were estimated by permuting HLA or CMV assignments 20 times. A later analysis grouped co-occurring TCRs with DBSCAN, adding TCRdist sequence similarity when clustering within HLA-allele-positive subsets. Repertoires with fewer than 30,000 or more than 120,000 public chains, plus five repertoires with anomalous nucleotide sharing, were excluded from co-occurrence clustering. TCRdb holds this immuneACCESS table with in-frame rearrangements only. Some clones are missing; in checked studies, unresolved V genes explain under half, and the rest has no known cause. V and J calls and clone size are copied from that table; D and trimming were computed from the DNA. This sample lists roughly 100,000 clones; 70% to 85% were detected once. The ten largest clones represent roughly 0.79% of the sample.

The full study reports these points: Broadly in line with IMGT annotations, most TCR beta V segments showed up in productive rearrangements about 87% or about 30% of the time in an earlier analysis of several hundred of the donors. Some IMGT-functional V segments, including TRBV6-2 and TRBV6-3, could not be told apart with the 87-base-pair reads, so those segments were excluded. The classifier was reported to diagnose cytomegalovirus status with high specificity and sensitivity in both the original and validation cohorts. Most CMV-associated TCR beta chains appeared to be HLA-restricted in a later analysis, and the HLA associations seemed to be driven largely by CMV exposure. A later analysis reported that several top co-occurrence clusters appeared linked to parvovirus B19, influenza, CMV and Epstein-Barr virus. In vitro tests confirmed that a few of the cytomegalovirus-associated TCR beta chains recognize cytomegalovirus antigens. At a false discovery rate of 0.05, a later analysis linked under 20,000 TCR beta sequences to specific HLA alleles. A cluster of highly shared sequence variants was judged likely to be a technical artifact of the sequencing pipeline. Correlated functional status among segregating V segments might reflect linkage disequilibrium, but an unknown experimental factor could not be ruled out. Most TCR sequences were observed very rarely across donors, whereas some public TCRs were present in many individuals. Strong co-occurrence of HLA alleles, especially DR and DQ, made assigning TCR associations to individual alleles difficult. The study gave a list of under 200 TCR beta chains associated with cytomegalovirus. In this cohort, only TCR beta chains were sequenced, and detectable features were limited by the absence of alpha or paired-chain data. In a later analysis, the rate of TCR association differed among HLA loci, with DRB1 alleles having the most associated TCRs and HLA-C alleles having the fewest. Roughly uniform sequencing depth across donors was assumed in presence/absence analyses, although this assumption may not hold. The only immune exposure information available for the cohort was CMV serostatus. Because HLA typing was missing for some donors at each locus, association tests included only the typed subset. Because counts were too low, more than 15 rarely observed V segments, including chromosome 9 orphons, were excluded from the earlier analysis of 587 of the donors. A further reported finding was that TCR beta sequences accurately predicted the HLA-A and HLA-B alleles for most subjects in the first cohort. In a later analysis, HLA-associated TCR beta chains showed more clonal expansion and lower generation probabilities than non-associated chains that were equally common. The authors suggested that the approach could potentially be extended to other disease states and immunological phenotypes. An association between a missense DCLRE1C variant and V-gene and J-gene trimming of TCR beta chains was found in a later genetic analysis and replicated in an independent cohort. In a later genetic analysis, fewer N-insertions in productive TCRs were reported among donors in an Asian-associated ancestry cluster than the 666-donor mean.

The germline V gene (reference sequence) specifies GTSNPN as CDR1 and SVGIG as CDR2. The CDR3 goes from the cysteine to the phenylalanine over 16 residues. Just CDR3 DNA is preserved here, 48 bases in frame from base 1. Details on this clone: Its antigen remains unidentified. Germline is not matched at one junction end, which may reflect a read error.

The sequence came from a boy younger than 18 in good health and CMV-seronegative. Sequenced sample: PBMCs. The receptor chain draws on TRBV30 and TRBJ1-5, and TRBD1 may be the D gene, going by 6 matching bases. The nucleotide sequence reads TGTGCCAGGAGTGTAAGTGGCAGGGGCCTCAATCAGCCCCAGCATTTT. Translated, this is CARSVSGRGLNQPQHF.